One and the same sample provided the 29 T cell receptor beta chains below, sequenced in a study of T cells in Graves' hyperthyroidism and ophthalmopathy (dated by TCRdb to the late 2010s). To prepare the library, multiplex PCR was applied. Sequenced on an Illumina HiSeq 2000. TCR beta CDR3 regions were amplified from RNA transcripts. For the first round of RT-PCR on the TCR CDR3, the HTBI primer set was used together with the Qiagen OneStep RT-PCR kit. Clones were called with MiXCR by TCRdb after fastp trimmed the public reads at Q25, and only in-frame beta chains were retained. Duplicate CDR3 protein sequences are folded into a single record with the most common DNA and genes. The sample table shows about 700,000 distinct CDR3 sequences, and about 45% are seen once. Less than 9% of the sample is taken by the ten largest. The sequenced sample was peripheral blood or thyroid tissue (not recorded which). The receptor set was obtained from an adult man with Graves' disease, either hyperthyroidism or ophthalmopathy (not recorded which).

Remarks on this clonotype: One base away lies a much larger clone, so this may be a sequencing read error. The final CDR3 position lacks the conserved phenylalanine or tryptophan, pointing to a likely read error. The V and J genes are TRBV29-1 and TRBJ1-1; D perhaps matches TRBD1 (6 bases). From germline, CDR1 is SQVTM and CDR2 ANQGSEA. The CDR3 consists of 11 residues. CDR3 coding DNA: TGCAGTTACAGGGAAAACACTGAAGCTTTCCTT. Translating gives CSYRENTEAFL.

J is TRBJ2-7 and V is TRBV2; D could derive from TRBD1 or TRBD2 (5 bases each). Germline CDR1 reads SNHLY; CDR2 reads FYNNEI. This CDR3 contains 12 residues. Trimming removed 6 bases from V and 6 bases from J, with 12 bases in between. The DNA of the CDR3 is TGTGCCAGCAGAGGGACGGGGTTCGAGCAGTACTTC. Its protein is CASRGTGFEQYF.

V and J are TRBV6-2 or TRBV6-3 and TRBJ1-6, with D possibly matching TRBD1 (5 bases). Trimming removed 2 bases from V and 6 bases from J, with 14 bases in between. There are 16 residues in the CDR3. Germline V gene lookup returns CDR1 MNHEY and CDR2 SVGEGT. CDR3 loop: CASSYTGPEGNSPLHF. In DNA form, the CDR3 reads TGTGCCAGCAGTTACACGGGACCCGAGGGTAATTCACCCCTCCACTTT.

This clonotype appeared a few times. This chain joins TRBV2 and TRBJ1-6; tentatively, D is TRBD1 (6 bases). This CDR3 region has 13 residues. V dropped 6 bases and J dropped 9 bases, with 12 bases sitting between them. From germline, CDR1 is SNHLY and CDR2 FYNNEI. CDR3 nucleotide sequence: TGTGCCAGCAGCTTGGGGGCTAGTTCACCCCTCCACTTT. Residues: CASSLGASSPLHF. The full variable domain, rest sourced from reference TRBV2 and TRBJ1-6, is EPEVTQTPSHQVTQMGQEVILRCVPISNHLYFYWYRQILGQKVEFLVSFYNNEISEKSEIFDDQFSVERPDGSNFTLKIRSTKLEDSAMYFCASSLGASSPLHFGNGTRLTVT.

The rearrangement joins TRBV20-1 to TRBJ1-1; TRBD1 matches 8 bases. J was trimmed by 4 bases and V by 3 bases; bases with no gene match: 7. The germline gives CDR1 DFQATT, CDR2 SNEGSKA (reference sequence). The CDR3 is 14 residues long. DNA for the CDR3: TGCAGTGCTAGCGACAGGGGAGGGGGCACTGAAGCTTTCTTT. Amino acid sequence: CSASDRGGGTEAFF.

This clonotype was observed at least ten times. The genes are TRBV19 and TRBJ1-1; D not resolved. Germline loops: CDR1 LNHDA, CDR2 SQIVND (reference sequence). This CDR3 is 12 amino acids long. Between the trimmed V and J ends, which lost 0 bases and 4 bases, there was a span of 3 bases. CDR3 residues: CASSIEGTEAFF. The CDR3 DNA reads as TGTGCCAGTAGTATAGAGGGCACTGAAGCTTTCTTT.

This clonotype was seen repeatedly, ten times or more. V usage is TRBV2 and J usage is TRBJ1-1; possible D gene TRBD1, 5 bases. V dropped 10 bases and J dropped 0 bases, with 15 bases sitting between them. CDR3 size: 14 residues. Germline V gives CDR1 SNHLY, CDR2 FYNNEI. This chain's CDR3 is CATRDPSMNTEAFF. CDR3 DNA sequence: TGTGCCACGCGGGACCCAAGCATGAACACTGAAGCTTTCTTT.

The rearrangement links TRBV7-2 to TRBJ2-7, with TRBD2 as a possible D gene (5 bases). The germline gives CDR1 SGHTA, CDR2 FQGNSA. The CDR3 has 11 amino acids. Trimming cost V 6 bases and J 7 bases, with 10 bases left between them. The CDR3 region has the DNA TGTGCCAGCAGTGAGGGAAAAGAGCAGTACTTC. Residues: CASSEGKEQYF.

The table lists this clonotype with a few counts. The genes are TRBV2 and TRBJ2-5; no definite D call. CDR3 length: 11 amino acids. V was pared by 5 bases and J by 10 bases, with 11 bases between. Germline V lookup: CDR1 SNHLY, CDR2 FYNNEI. The CDR3 sequence: CASSYLADQYF. Here the CDR3 DNA reads TGTGCCAGCAGTTATTTGGCGGACCAGTACTTC.

This clonotype was counted a few times. V usage is TRBV12-5 and J usage is TRBJ1-5; no reliable D call. Germline CDR1 is LGHNT and CDR2 is FRNRAP. V shed 8 bases and J shed 2 bases, with 16 bases lying between them. This CDR3 spans 15 amino acids. The CDR3 here is CASIHEVGGNQPQHF. CDR3 DNA sequence: TGTGCTAGTATCCACGAGGTTGGGGGCAATCAGCCCCAGCATTTT.

Note on this clonotype: One junction end does not reproduce the germline sequence, and a read error may be involved. This chain uses TRBV10-3 with TRBJ2-6; D unclear. Germline V gene sequence: CDR1 ENHRY, CDR2 SYGVKD. The CDR3 is made up of 12 amino acids. CDR3 nucleotides: TGTGCCATCAGTGAAAAAGGGTCCACTGAAGCTTTC. Encoded protein: CAISEKGSTEAF.

The V and J genes are TRBV25-1 and TRBJ1-6; TRBD1 aligns across 7 bases. CDR1 is MGHDK, CDR2 SYGVNS, per germline. The CDR3 covers 14 residues. V lost 6 bases to trimming and J lost 7 bases; unmatched junction nucleotides: 6. CDR3 coding DNA: TGTGCCAGCAGCAAGTCGACAGGGAATTCACCCCTCCACTTT. Its translation: CASSKSTGNSPLHF. The complete variable domain, with remaining parts taken from reference TRBV25-1 and TRBJ1-6, reads EADIYQTPRYLVIGTGKKITLECSQTMGHDKMYWYQQDPGMELHLIHYSYGVNSTEKGDLSSESTVSRIRTEHFPLTLESARPSHTSQYLCASSKSTGNSPLHFGNGTRLTVT.

This clonotype was recorded a few times. The chain employs TRBV7-9 and TRBJ1-2, with D unclear. CDR1 SEHNR and CDR2 FQNEAQ come from the germline V gene (reference sequence). V lost 2 bases, J lost 3 bases, and 13 bases lay in between. The CDR3 has 15 amino acids. The CDR3 DNA reads as TGTGCCAGCAGCTTAAAGGTACCAGAGGACTATGGCTACACCTTC. As protein: CASSLKVPEDYGYTF.

This clonotype occurred many times. As DNA, the CDR3 is TGTGCCACCAGTGATCCCAGACAGGATCAAGGGGCCAACGTCCTGACTTTC. Its protein is CATSDPRQDQGANVLTF. This chain uses TRBV24-1 with TRBJ2-6, with a possible D match to TRBD1 (6 bases). Germline loops: CDR1 KGHDR, CDR2 SFDVKD. The CDR3 loop spans 17 amino acids. V dropped 3 bases and J dropped 4 bases, with 15 bases sitting between them.

This clonotype appeared a single time. A much larger clone differs by one base, so this may be a read error. The V and J genes are TRBV24-1 and TRBJ2-7, with 11 bases aligning to TRBD1. The CDR3 consists of 14 residues. V lost 3 bases and J lost 5; bases outside the gene matches: 2. The germline V gene encodes CDR1 KGHDR and CDR2 SFDVKD. The CDR3 sequence: CATSDGQGADEQYF. The DNA of the CDR3 is TGTGCCACCAGTGATGGACAGGGGGCGGACGAGCAGTACTTC.

This clonotype was found many times. The rearrangement links TRBV25-1 to TRBJ1-4, with unresolved D. The germline V gene has CDR1 MGHDK and CDR2 SYGVNS. V shed 0 bases and J shed 0 bases, with 11 bases lying between them. This CDR3 region has 17 residues. The CDR3 loop reads CASSEYLASATNEKLFF. CDR3 nucleotides: TGTGCCAGCAGTGAATATCTAGCCTCAGCAACTAATGAAAAACTGTTTTTT.

The chain employs TRBV20-1 and TRBJ2-7; 7 nucleotides line up with TRBD2. The junction had 9 bases not matched to a gene; V was cut back by 4 bases and J by 3 bases. CDR3 length: 14 amino acids. Germline V CDR1 and CDR2: DFQATT, SNEGSKA (reference sequence). DNA of the CDR3: TGCAGTGCTATCAAGACTAGCACCATCTACGAGCAGTACTTC. Protein product: CSAIKTSTIYEQYF.

On this clonotype itself: A read error may explain this, as a much larger clone is one base away. This chain joins TRBV12-3 or TRBV12-4 and TRBJ1-1; D is perhaps TRBD1 (5 bases). The CDR3 sequence is 11 residues long. V dropped 5 bases and J dropped 11 bases, with 12 bases sitting between them. The CDR3 reads CASSAGAGAFF. The CDR3 DNA reads as TGTGCCAGCAGTGCCGGGGCCGGGGCTTTCTTT.

The chain employs TRBV7-6 and TRBJ1-1; TRBD1 aligns across 8 bases. The CDR3 loop spans 14 amino acids. V was pared by 8 bases and J by 5 bases, with 10 bases of the junction left unmatched. CDR1 and CDR2 from the germline V gene are SGHVS and FNYEAQ. CDR3 bases: TGTGCCAGCCACCAGGACAGGGCGGGGACTGAAGCTTTCTTT. Residues: CASHQDRAGTEAFF.

This rearrangement joins TRBV29-1 to TRBJ2-5; TRBD1 matches 8 bases. Trimming removed 6 bases from V and 4 bases from J; junction bases left unmatched: 13. The CDR3 sequence is 15 residues long. Germline lookup yields CDR1 SQVTM and CDR2 ANQGSEA. CDR3 sequence: CSVFPLLQGGETQYF. The CDR3 region has the DNA TGCAGCGTGTTCCCGCTCTTACAGGGGGGAGAGACCCAGTACTTC. The whole variable domain, remainder taken from reference TRBV29-1 and TRBJ2-5, is SAVISQKPSRDICQRGTSLTIQCQVDSQVTMMFWYRQQPGQSLTLIATANQGSEATYESGFVIDKFPISRPNLTFSTLTVSNMSPEDSSIYLCSVFPLLQGGETQYFGPGTRLLVL.

This clonotype was seen only a few times. The chain couples TRBV2 to TRBJ2-7; 9 bases fit TRBD2. Germline loops: CDR1 SNHLY, CDR2 FYNNEI. The CDR3 length is 15 residues. J was trimmed by 5 bases and V by 7 bases; bases with no gene match: 12. The CDR3 spells CASTEKGLAVNEQYF. Written as DNA, the CDR3 is TGTGCCAGCACTGAGAAGGGACTAGCAGTAAACGAGCAGTACTTC.

The chain couples TRBV6-1 to TRBJ2-7, with D maybe TRBD2 (6 bases). The V gene lost 3 bases and the J gene lost 0 bases, with 12 bases spanning the gap. This CDR3 has 15 amino acids. Germline CDR1 is MNHNS and CDR2 is SASEGT. The CDR3 region has the DNA TGTGCCAGCAGTGAGGCGGGGTCGAGCTCCTACGAGCAGTACTTC. This translates into CASSEAGSSSYEQYF.

The gene calls are TRBV20-1 and TRBJ2-5; D is undetermined. The CDR3 is 12 amino acids. Germline CDR1 DFQATT, CDR2 SNEGSKA (reference sequence). With 3 bases removed from V and 1 base from J, the gap between germline ends came to 6 bases. DNA of the CDR3: TGCAGTGCTAGTGGCAGCCAAGAGACCCAGTACTTC. This sequence encodes CSASGSQETQYF.

V usage is TRBV25-1 and J usage is TRBJ1-2, with D tentatively TRBD1 (5 bases). V was cut by 8 bases and J by 7 bases, with 17 bases left in between. Germline assignment: CDR1 MGHDK and CDR2 SYGVNS. CDR3 length: 13 residues. The CDR3 loop reads CASGGLRASGYTF. CDR3 coding DNA: TGTGCCAGCGGGGGACTGCGGGCCAGTGGCTACACCTTC.

This chain joins TRBV20-1 and TRBJ1-4; D is possibly TRBD1 (5 bases). The germline V gene encodes CDR1 DFQATT and CDR2 SNEGSKA (reference sequence). The CDR3 runs 12 residues. For the CDR3, the DNA is TGCTCCGGTGGGGCTACTAATGAAAAACTGTTTTTT. Translating it yields CSGGATNEKLFF.

The V call is TRBV6-5, the J call TRBJ1-2; possibly TRBD1 for D (6 bases). V was trimmed by 6 bases and J by 4 bases, leaving 15 bases between them. This CDR3 is 14 amino acids long. Germline CDR1 and CDR2: MNHEY and SVGAGI. The CDR3 coding sequence is TGTGCCAGCAGCCCGACAGGAGAGATCTATGGCTACACCTTC. Protein sequence: CASSPTGEIYGYTF.

The chain links TRBV2 to TRBJ1-5; TRBD1 agrees at 7 bases. The CDR3 totals 16 residues. Germline V CDR1 and CDR2: SNHLY, FYNNEI. CDR3 sequence reads: CVSSIVGGTGNQPQHF. DNA of the CDR3: TGTGTCAGTAGTATAGTTGGCGGGACAGGCAATCAGCCCCAGCATTTT.

The rearrangement uses TRBV12-3 or TRBV12-4 and TRBJ2-7, with D possibly TRBD2 on 7 matching bases. V was trimmed by 6 bases and J by 3 bases, leaving 12 bases between them. The CDR3 spans 13 residues. CDR3 in amino acids: CASSSGGLYEQYF. For the CDR3, the DNA is TGTGCCAGCAGCTCCGGGGGGCTCTACGAGCAGTACTTC.

The chain has TRBV10-3 and TRBJ2-5, with D perhaps matching TRBD1 (6 bases). V was trimmed by 11 bases and J by 5 bases, leaving 12 bases between them. Germline V gene data show CDR1 as ENHRY and CDR2 as SYGVKD. This CDR3 is 11 amino acids long. DNA of the CDR3: TGTGCCTCACAGGGTCAGGAGACCCAGTACTTC. This sequence encodes CASQGQETQYF.